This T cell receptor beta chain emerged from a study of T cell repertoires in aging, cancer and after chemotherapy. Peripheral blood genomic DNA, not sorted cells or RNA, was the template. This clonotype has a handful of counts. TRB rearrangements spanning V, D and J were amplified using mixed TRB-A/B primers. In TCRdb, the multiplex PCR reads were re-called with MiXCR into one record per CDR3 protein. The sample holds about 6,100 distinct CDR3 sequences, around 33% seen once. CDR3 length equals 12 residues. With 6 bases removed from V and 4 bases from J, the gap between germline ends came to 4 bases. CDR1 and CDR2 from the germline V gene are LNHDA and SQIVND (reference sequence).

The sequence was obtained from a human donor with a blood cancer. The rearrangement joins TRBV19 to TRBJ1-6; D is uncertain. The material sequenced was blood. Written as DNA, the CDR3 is TGTGCCAGTAGGGAATATAATTCACCCCTCCACTTT. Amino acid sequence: CASREYNSPLHF.